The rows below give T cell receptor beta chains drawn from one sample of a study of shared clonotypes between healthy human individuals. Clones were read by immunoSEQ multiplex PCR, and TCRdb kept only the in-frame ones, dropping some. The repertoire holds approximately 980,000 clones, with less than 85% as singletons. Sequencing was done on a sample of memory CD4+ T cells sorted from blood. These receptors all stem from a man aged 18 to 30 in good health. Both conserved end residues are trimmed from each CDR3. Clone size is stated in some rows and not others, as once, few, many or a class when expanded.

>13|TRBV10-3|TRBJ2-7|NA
AISHSGSSSYEQY
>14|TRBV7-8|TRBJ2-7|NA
ASSLVSRAATYEQY
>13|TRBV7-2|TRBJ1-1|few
ASSLAAASNTEAF
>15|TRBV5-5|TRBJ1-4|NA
ASSLAAWEPSNEKLF
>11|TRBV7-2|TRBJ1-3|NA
ASSLYNQNTIY
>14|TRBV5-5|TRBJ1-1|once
ASSLGQFDLGTEAF
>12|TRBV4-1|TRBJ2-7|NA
ASSHPARDGEQY
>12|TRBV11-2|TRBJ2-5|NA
ASSLAGGTLTQY
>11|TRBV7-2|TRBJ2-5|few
ASSPTRAETQY
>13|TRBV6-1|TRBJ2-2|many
ASGTSPANTGELF
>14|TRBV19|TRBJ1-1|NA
ASSIGLGRGLTEAF
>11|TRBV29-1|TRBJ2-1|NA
SVEDFPGLEQF
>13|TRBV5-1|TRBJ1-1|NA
ASSALTLMNTEAF
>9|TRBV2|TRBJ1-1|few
ASSPNTEAF
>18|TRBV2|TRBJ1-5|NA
ASSGSLQGVGAYSNQPQH
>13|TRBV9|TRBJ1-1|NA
ASSVSDRKNTEAF
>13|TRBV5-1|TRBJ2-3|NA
ASSQEQTATDTQY
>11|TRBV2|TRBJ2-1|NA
ASNRDRDNEQF
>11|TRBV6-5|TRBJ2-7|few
ASSYSNNYEQY
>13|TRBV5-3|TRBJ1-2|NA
ARSLVAGAGAGYT
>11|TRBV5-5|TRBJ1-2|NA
ASLQGLGYGYT
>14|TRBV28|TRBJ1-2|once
ASGSPNQPSNYGYT
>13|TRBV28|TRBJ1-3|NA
ASSLSYGGWNTIY
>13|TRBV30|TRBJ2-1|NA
AWRYTGGSYNEQF
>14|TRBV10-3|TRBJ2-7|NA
ASSAYSGRDTYEQY
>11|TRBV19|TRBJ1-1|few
ASSIEGLRRAF
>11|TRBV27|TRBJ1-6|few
ASSINTNSPLH
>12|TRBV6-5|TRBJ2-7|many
ASKAQGGFGEQY
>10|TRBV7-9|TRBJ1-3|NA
ASPGAGNTIY
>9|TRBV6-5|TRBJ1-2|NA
ASGGFYGYT
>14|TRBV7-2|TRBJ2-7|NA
ASSLALGGRAYEQY
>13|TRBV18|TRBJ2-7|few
ASSPMSGSSYEQY
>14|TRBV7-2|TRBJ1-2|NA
ASSSGWLGDNYGYT
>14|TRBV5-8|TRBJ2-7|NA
ASSESTNTIFYEQY
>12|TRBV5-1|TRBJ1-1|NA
ASSLGDAPTEAF
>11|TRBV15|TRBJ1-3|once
ATSSASGNTIY
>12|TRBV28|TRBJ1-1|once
ASSKRGGVTEAF
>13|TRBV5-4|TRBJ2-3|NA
ASSLDFTSSDTQY
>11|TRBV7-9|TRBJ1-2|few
ASSLNTNYGYT
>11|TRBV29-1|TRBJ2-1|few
SGRTSGGAEQF
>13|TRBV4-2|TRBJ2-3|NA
ASSQEVGVRDTQY
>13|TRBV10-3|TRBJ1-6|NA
AIREQGLAWSPLH
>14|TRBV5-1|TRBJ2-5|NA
ASSFASKGNQETQY
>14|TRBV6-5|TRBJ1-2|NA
ASSYSGQDRGIGYT
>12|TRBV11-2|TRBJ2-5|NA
ASSEPAIGETQY
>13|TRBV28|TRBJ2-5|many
ASTPIGALSETQY
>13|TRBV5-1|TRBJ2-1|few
ASRTSGGSYNEQF
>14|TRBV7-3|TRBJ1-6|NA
ASSLNGGSLDSPLH
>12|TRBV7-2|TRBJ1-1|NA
ASSLFIQDTEAF
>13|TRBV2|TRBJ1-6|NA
ASSEQLAYNSPLH
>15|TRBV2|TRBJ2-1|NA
ASSKTGGTSSYNEQF
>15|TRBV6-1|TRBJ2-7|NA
ASSEPITGGIAYEQY
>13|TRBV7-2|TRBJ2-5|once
ASSPGGVSYETQY
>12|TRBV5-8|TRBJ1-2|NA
ASSVQGTNYGYT
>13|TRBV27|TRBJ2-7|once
ASSRMPSSSYEQY
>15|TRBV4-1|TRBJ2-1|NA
ASSHQTAGGFWDEQF
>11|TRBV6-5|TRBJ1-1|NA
ASRGQGATEAF
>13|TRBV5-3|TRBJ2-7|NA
ARSLGRPKGYEQY
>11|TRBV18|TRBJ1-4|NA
ASSPAGGEKLF
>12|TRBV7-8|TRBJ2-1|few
ASSHSEATVEQF